This T cell receptor (beta chain) was sequenced for a study of tumour-infiltrating T cells in Burkitt lymphoma. At the level of the study: Productive clonality predicted overall and progression-free survival.

The CDR3 is 14 amino acids. V was pared by 6 bases and J by 2 bases, with 5 bases of the junction left unmatched. CDR1 is ENHRY, CDR2 SYGVKD, per germline. Method: immunoSEQ multiplex PCR; TCRdb's copy keeps in-frame clones and lacks some. The sample contains several thousand clones, 10% of which appear only once. This rearrangement joins TRBV10-3 to TRBJ2-5; 8 bases fit TRBD1. The specimen was tumor tissue. This sequence was found in a human donor with diffuse large B-cell lymphoma. The CDR3 reads CAISRTGPQETQYF. CDR3 sequence (DNA): TGTGCCATCAGCCGGACAGGGCCGCAAGAGACCCAGTACTTC.